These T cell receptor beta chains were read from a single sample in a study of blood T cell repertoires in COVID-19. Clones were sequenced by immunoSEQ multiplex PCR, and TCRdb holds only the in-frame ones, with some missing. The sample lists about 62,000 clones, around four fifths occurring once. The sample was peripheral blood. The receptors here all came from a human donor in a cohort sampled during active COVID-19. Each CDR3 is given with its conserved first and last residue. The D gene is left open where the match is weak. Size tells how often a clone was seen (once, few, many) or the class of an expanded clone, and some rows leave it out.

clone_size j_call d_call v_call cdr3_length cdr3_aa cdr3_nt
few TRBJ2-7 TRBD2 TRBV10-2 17 CATRLAGTSGGSYEQYF TGCGCCACCCGACTGGCCGGGACTAGCGGGGGATCCTACGAGCAGTACTTC
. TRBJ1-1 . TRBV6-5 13 CASSQQGNTEAFF TGTGCCAGCAGTCAACAGGGGAACACTGAAGCTTTCTTT
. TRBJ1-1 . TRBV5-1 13 CASSLKLDTEAFF TGCGCCAGCAGCTTGAAACTCGACACTGAAGCTTTCTTT
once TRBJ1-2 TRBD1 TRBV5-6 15 CASSLKPTGDYGYTF TGTGCCAGCAGCTTGAAGCCCACAGGGGACTATGGCTACACCTTC
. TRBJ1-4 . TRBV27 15 CASSSIAVPNEKLFF TGTGCCAGCAGTTCGATCGCAGTCCCCAATGAAAAACTGTTTTTT
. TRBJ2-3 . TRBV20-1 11 CSAVGLDTQYF TGCAGTGCTGTGGGGCTAGACACGCAGTATTTT
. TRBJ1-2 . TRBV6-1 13 CASSETQAGRYTF TGTGCCAGCAGTGAAACGCAGGCGGGTCGCTACACCTTC
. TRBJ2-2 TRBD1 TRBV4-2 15 CASSLTGTAAGELFF TGTGCCAGCAGCCTCACCGGGACAGCGGCCGGGGAGCTGTTTTTT
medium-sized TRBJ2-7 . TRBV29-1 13 CSVVHQANYEQYF TGCAGCGTTGTTCACCAGGCTAACTACGAGCAGTACTTC
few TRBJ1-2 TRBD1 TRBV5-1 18 CASSSGQGAGKLDYGYTF TGCGCCAGCAGCTCAGGACAGGGGGCGGGTAAACTCGACTATGGCTACACCTTC
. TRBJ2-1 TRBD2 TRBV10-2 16 CATRSVSGRGLEEQFF TGCGCCACCCGCTCCGTTAGCGGGAGAGGATTAGAGGAGCAGTTCTTC
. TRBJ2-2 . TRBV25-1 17 CASSEGGVQGRTGELFF TGTGCCAGCAGTGAAGGGGGGGTGCAGGGGCGCACCGGGGAGCTGTTTTTT
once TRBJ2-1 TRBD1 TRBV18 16 CASSPLAYSGGGEQFF TGTGCCAGCTCACCGCTTGCATACTCAGGGGGCGGTGAGCAGTTCTTC
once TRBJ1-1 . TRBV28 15 CASRGVGHQNTEAFF TGTGCCAGCAGGGGAGTGGGACATCAGAACACTGAAGCTTTCTTT
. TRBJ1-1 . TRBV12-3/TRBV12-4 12 CASRGRRNEAFF TGTGCCAGCAGGGGGAGAAGGAATGAAGCTTTCTTT
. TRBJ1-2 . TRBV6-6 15 CASSQPQGFSDGYTF TGTGCCAGCAGTCAGCCCCAGGGGTTCTCAGATGGCTACACCTTC
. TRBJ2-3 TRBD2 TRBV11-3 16 CASSKASGTFTDTQYF TGTGCCAGCAGTAAGGCTAGCGGGACGTTCACAGATACGCAGTATTTT
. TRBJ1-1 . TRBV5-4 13 CASSADRNTEAFF TGTGCCAGCAGCGCGGACAGGAACACTGAAGCTTTCTTT
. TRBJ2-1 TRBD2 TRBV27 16 CASSLGAGGMHNEQFF TGTGCCAGCAGTTTAGGGGCGGGAGGGATGCACAATGAGCAGTTCTTC
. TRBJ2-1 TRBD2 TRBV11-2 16 CASSLREASSYNEQFF TGTGCCAGCAGCTTGCGGGAGGCCAGCTCCTACAATGAGCAGTTCTTC
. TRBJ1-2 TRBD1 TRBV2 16 CASSDPRGDSTYGYTF TGTGCCAGCAGTGACCCCAGGGGGGACAGCACCTATGGCTACACCTTC
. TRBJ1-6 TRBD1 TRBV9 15 CASTRRDRGNSPLHF TGTGCCAGCACTCGGAGGGACAGGGGGAATTCACCCCTCCACTTT
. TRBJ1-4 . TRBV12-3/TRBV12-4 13 CASSLRQGEKLFF TGTGCCAGCAGTTTACGCCAGGGTGAAAAACTGTTTTTT
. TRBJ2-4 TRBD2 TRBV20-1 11 CSAPSGNIQYF TGCAGTGCCCCTAGCGGAAACATTCAGTACTTC
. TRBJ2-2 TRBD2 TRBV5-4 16 CASSGKAGANTGELFF TGTGCCAGCAGTGGGAAAGCGGGAGCGAACACCGGGGAGCTGTTTTTT
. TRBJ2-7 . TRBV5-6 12 CASSLGAYEQYF TGTGCCAGCAGCTTGGGAGCCTACGAGCAGTACTTC
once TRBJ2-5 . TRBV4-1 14 CASSQGSSPETQYF TGCGCCAGCAGCCAAGGGTCTAGCCCAGAGACCCAGTACTTC
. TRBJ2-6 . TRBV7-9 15 CASSLAYRGANVLTF TGTGCCAGCAGCTTAGCCTACCGGGGGGCCAACGTCCTGACTTTC
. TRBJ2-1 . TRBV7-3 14 CASSPTRNYNEQFF TGTGCCAGCAGCCCGACTAGAAACTACAATGAGCAGTTCTTC
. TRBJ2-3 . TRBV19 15 CASNLGARWTGTQYF TGTGCCAGTAATCTGGGGGCCCGGTGGACTGGTACGCAGTATTTT
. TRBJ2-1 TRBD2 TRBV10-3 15 CAIRAGTSGAGEQFF TGTGCCATCAGAGCTGGGACTAGCGGGGCAGGTGAGCAGTTCTTC
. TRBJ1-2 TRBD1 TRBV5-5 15 CASSRQQGATYGYTF TGTGCCAGCAGCCGACAGCAGGGGGCTACCTATGGCTACACCTTC
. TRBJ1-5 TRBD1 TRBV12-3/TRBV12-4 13 CASTTGVYQPQHF TGTGCCAGCACCACAGGGGTCTATCAGCCCCAGCATTTT
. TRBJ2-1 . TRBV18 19 CASSPGLQWNKSSYNEQFF TGTGCCAGCTCGCCGGGACTCCAATGGAACAAAAGCTCCTACAATGAGCAGTTCTTC
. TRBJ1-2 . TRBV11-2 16 CASSLGNRADFYGYTF TGTGCCAGCAGCTTAGGGAACAGGGCCGACTTCTATGGCTACACCTTC
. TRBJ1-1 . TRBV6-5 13 CASRPFSGAEAFF TGTGCCAGCAGGCCATTTTCGGGAGCTGAAGCTTTCTTT
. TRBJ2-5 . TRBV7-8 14 CASSSVEQSETQYF TGTGCCAGCAGCTCAGTTGAACAATCAGAGACCCAGTACTTC
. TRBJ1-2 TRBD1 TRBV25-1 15 CASSSRGRGNYGYTF TGTGCCAGCAGTAGTCGTGGCAGGGGGAACTATGGCTACACCTTC
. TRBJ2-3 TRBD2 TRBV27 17 CASSLSRGAFDEDTQYF TGTGCCAGCAGTTTATCGCGGGGGGCCTTCGATGAGGATACGCAGTATTTT
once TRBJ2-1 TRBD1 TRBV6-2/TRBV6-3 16 CASSALGQGAWNEQFF TGTGCCAGCAGTGCCTTAGGACAGGGGGCATGGAATGAGCAGTTCTTC
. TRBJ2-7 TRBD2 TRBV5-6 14 CASSLGGISGSTHF TGTGCCAGCAGCTTGGGGGGAATTAGCGGGAGCACCCACTTC